The 28 T cell receptor beta chains below were found in one sample sequenced in a study of blood T cell repertoires in COVID-19. Only in-frame clones appear in the TCRdb table, and some are missing; sequencing was by immunoSEQ multiplex PCR. The sample lists about 170,000 clones, around three quarters occurring once. Sample: PBMCs or T cells enriched from blood (not recorded which). Every receptor here comes from a woman between 65 and 79 years old in a cohort exposed to, infected with or recovered from COVID-19 (not recorded which).

V is TRBV6-2 or TRBV6-3 and J is TRBJ2-5; 10 bases line up with TRBD2. The CDR3 is 17 residues long. J lost 7 bases, V lost 6 bases, and 17 bases had no gene match. CDR1 is MNHEY, CDR2 SVGEGT, per germline. The CDR3 is CASSAFGISGRAGTQYF. CDR3 in DNA: TGTGCCAGCAGCGCCTTTGGGATAAGCGGGAGGGCCGGGACCCAGTACTTC.

The chain links TRBV20-1 to TRBJ1-5; D is ambiguous. The CDR3 is 15 amino acids. The V end lost 3 bases, the J end lost 2 bases, and 14 bases lay between the germline ends. Germline lookup yields CDR1 DFQATT and CDR2 SNEGSKA (reference sequence). The CDR3 region is CSASLRGGGNQPQHF. The CDR3 region has the DNA TGCAGTGCTAGTTTGCGCGGCGGAGGCAATCAGCCCCAGCATTTT.

The chain is built from TRBV24-1 and TRBJ1-4; D possibly corresponds to TRBD1 (6 bases). Per germline, CDR1 KGHDR and CDR2 SFDVKD. CDR3 length equals 15 residues. The germline V and J ends were trimmed by 4 bases and 7 bases, with 15 bases remaining between them. CDR3 region: CATSEWAGTTEKLFF. CDR3 sequence (DNA): TGTGCCACCAGTGAATGGGCAGGGACAACTGAAAAACTGTTTTTT.

This chain connects TRBV27 to TRBJ1-5; 9 bases fit TRBD1. This CDR3 is 17 amino acids long. Germline V gene lookup returns CDR1 MNHEY and CDR2 SMNVEV (reference sequence). Unmatched junction bases numbered 11, after V lost 4 bases and J lost 4 bases. This CDR3 is CASSSGQGAGGNQPQHF. CDR3 DNA sequence: TGTGCCAGCAGTTCGGGACAGGGAGCGGGAGGTAATCAGCCCCAGCATTTT.

This rearrangement joins TRBV6-5 to TRBJ2-3, with 9 bases matching TRBD2. Per the germline V gene, CDR1 is MNHEY and CDR2 is SVGAGI. V lost 5 bases to trimming and J lost 1 base; unmatched junction nucleotides: 4. The CDR3 spans 15 residues. CDR3 protein: CASSPWTSGTDTQYF. The CDR3, as DNA: TGTGCCAGCAGTCCCTGGACTAGCGGCACAGATACGCAGTATTTT.

The chain is built from TRBV2 and TRBJ2-1; 8 bases are a match to TRBD1. This CDR3 has 14 residues. Germline CDR1 SNHLY, CDR2 FYNNEI. V was pared by 6 bases and J by 6 bases, with 7 bases of the junction left unmatched. The CDR3 DNA is TGTGCCAGCAGCAGGGGGCGCATGGGCAATGAGCAGTTCTTC. It encodes CASSRGRMGNEQFF.

This chain uses TRBV2 with TRBJ2-7; 10 bases are a match to TRBD2. The V gene end was trimmed by 5 bases and the J gene end by 1 base; junction bases not matched to a gene: 2. CDR1 and CDR2 (germline): SNHLY, FYNNEI. This CDR3 is 14 amino acids long. The CDR3 reads CASSRTSGSYEQYF. DNA of the CDR3: TGTGCCAGCAGTCGGACTAGCGGTTCCTACGAGCAGTACTTC.

This clone has a handful of counts. The chain links TRBV27 to TRBJ1-6; TRBD1 aligns across 8 bases. V lost 3 bases, J lost 7 bases, and 5 bases stayed unmatched. CDR3 size: 15 residues. In germline, CDR1 is MNHEY, CDR2 SMNVEV (reference sequence). The CDR3 here is CASSFYNRGNSPLHF. Here the CDR3 DNA reads TGTGCCAGCAGTTTTTATAACAGGGGGAATTCACCCCTCCACTTT.

The V gene is TRBV2, the J gene TRBJ1-4; D perhaps matches TRBD1 (6 bases). Germline-derived CDR1 and CDR2 are SNHLY and FYNNEI. Trimming cost V 4 bases and J 7 bases, with 16 bases left between them. CDR3 size: 15 residues. Written as DNA, the CDR3 is TGTGCCAGCAGTGCCCCGGGGGGCTTGGGTGAAAAACTGTTTTTT. This codes for CASSAPGGLGEKLFF. Filled out from reference TRBV2 and TRBJ1-4, the complete variable domain reads EPEVTQTPSHQVTQMGQEVILRCVPISNHLYFYWYRQILGQKVEFLVSFYNNEISEKSEIFDDQFSVERPDGSNFTLKIRSTKLEDSAMYFCASSAPGGLGEKLFFGSGTQLSVL.

The chain recombines TRBV28 with TRBJ1-1, with TRBD1 matching over 10 bases. The CDR3 runs to 18 residues. J lost 5 bases, V lost 7 bases, and 19 bases had no gene match. The germline CDR1 and CDR2 sequences are MDHEN and SYDVKM. CDR3 region: CASIPQAAWTGGFTEAFF. The CDR3 bases are TGTGCCAGCATTCCTCAGGCCGCCTGGACAGGGGGATTTACTGAAGCTTTCTTT.

The chain uses TRBV6-6 and TRBJ1-2; 10 nucleotides align to TRBD1. The J segment lost 3 bases and the V segment lost 2 bases, leaving 0 bases of the junction unmatched. Per germline, CDR1 MNHNY and CDR2 SVGAGI (reference sequence). This CDR3 spans 14 amino acids. DNA of the CDR3: TGTGCCAGCAGTTACGGACAGGGGGACTATGGCTACACCTTC. It encodes CASSYGQGDYGYTF.

The chain links TRBV10-3 to TRBJ2-2; no firm D call. Trimming cost V 5 bases and J 1 base, with 5 bases left between them. The CDR3 sequence is 13 residues long. Germline values: CDR1 ENHRY, CDR2 SYGVKD. The CDR3 sequence: CAISLQNTGELFF. DNA of the CDR3: TGTGCCATCAGTTTACAGAACACCGGGGAGCTGTTTTTT.

This chain connects TRBV27 to TRBJ2-7, with TRBD2 matching 7 bases. Germline V gene lookup returns CDR1 MNHEY and CDR2 SMNVEV (reference sequence). The CDR3 is made up of 15 amino acids. The ends lost 4 bases at V and 6 bases at J; junction bases unmatched: 12. CDR3 bases: TGTGCCAGCAGTTCCTGGGAGGGCCTTCACGGCGAGCAGTACTTC. Protein sequence: CASSSWEGLHGEQYF.

J is TRBJ2-5 and V is TRBV11-3; 7 bases agree with TRBD1. The CDR3 extends over 14 amino acids. CDR1 is SGHNT, CDR2 YENEEA, per germline. V was clipped by 5 bases and J by 5 bases; unmatched bases: 8. The CDR3, as DNA: TGTGCCAGCAGCCTCCCGACAGGGCTGGAGACCCAGTACTTC. This codes for CASSLPTGLETQYF. The whole variable domain, remainder taken from reference TRBV11-3 and TRBJ2-5, is EAGVVQSPRYKIIEKKQPVAFWCNPISGHNTLYWYLQNLGQGPELLIRYENEEAVDDSQLPKDRFSAERLKGVDSTLKIQPAELGDSAVYLCASSLPTGLETQYFGPGTRLLVL.

In this sample, this clone turned up a few times. The rearrangement joins TRBV28 to TRBJ2-7, with D possibly TRBD1 on 5 matching bases. Trimming took off 6 bases at V and 2 bases at J, with 11 bases between the two ends. CDR1 and CDR2 from the germline V gene are MDHEN and SYDVKM. The CDR3 is made up of 13 amino acids. The DNA of the CDR3 is TGTGCCAGCAGAATTCAGGGCCCCTACGAGCAGTACTTC. It codes for CASRIQGPYEQYF.

The chain couples TRBV6-5 to TRBJ2-7; D is possibly TRBD2 (6 bases). The CDR3 has 14 amino acids. Per the germline V gene, CDR1 is MNHEY and CDR2 is SVGAGI. The V and J ends lost 2 bases and 0 bases respectively, with 8 bases between them. CDR3 DNA sequence: TGTGCCAGCAGTTACGTGGGAGGCTCCTACGAGCAGTACTTC. It translates to CASSYVGGSYEQYF.

The chain combines TRBV7-9 with TRBJ2-3; 12 nucleotides agree with TRBD2. V lost 2 bases and J lost 2; bases outside the gene matches: 2. Germline V gene lookup returns CDR1 SEHNR and CDR2 FQNEAQ (reference sequence). This CDR3 is 16 amino acids long. The CDR3 DNA reads as TGTGCCAGCAGCTTACTAGCGGGAGGGCCCACAGATACGCAGTATTTT. The encoded protein is CASSLLAGGPTDTQYF.

This clone is a singleton in its sample. V and J are TRBV18 and TRBJ2-4; 9 bases map to TRBD1. The germline V gene has CDR1 KGHSH and CDR2 LQKENI. CDR3 length: 16 residues. After removal of 2 bases from V and 7 bases from J, the junction contained 9 bases not matched to a gene. For the CDR3, the DNA is TGTGCCAGCTCACCAAACCCCGGGACAGGGATTAACATTCAGTACTTC. Its translation is CASSPNPGTGINIQYF.

The gene calls are TRBV28 and TRBJ2-2; 9 nucleotides align to TRBD1. Germline values: CDR1 MDHEN, CDR2 SYDVKM. Trimming cost V 4 bases and J 6 bases; bases outside gene matches: 6. The CDR3 is 15 residues long. For the CDR3, the DNA is TGTGCCAGCAGTTCTCAGACAGGGGGTTCCGGGGAGCTGTTTTTT. Translating gives CASSSQTGGSGELFF.

The chain couples TRBV24-1 to TRBJ1-4; no firm D call. Trimming took off 3 bases at V and 0 bases at J, with 4 bases between the two ends. CDR1 is KGHDR and CDR2 is SFDVKD in the germline V gene. This CDR3 comprises 14 residues. CDR3 sequence (DNA): TGTGCCACCAGTGATCCGGCAACTAATGAAAAACTGTTTTTT. Protein: CATSDPATNEKLFF.

The chain couples TRBV5-1 to TRBJ1-3, with D unresolved. V was pared by 4 bases and J by 4 bases, with 9 bases between. The germline V gene has CDR1 SGHRS and CDR2 YFSETQ. This CDR3 is 13 amino acids long. CDR3 in DNA: TGCGCCAGCAGCGCCGGCGGGGGAAACACCATATATTTT. Its translation: CASSAGGGNTIYF.

This chain joins TRBV16 and TRBJ1-5, with D perhaps matching TRBD1 (5 bases). Per germline, CDR1 KGHSY and CDR2 FQNENV. The ends were cut back, 6 bases at V and 9 bases at J, with 18 bases in the middle. The CDR3 is 14 amino acids. The CDR3 sequence: CASSPDRHDRPQHF. CDR3 nucleotides: TGTGCCAGCAGTCCTGACAGACATGACCGGCCCCAGCATTTT.

CDR3: CASSYLSEQYF. CDR3 bases: TGTGCCAGCAGTTATCTGTCCGAGCAGTACTTC. The chain links TRBV6-2 or TRBV6-3 to TRBJ2-7; D call uncertain. The V end lost 3 bases, the J end lost 6 bases, and 6 bases lay between the germline ends. Germline V gene lookup returns CDR1 MNHEY and CDR2 SVGEGT. CDR3 length: 11 amino acids.

The rearrangement joins TRBV4-2 to TRBJ2-5; perhaps TRBD1 as D (6 bases). Looked up from germline, CDR1 is LGHNA and CDR2 is YNFKEQ. Trimming pared 0 bases from V and 7 bases from J, leaving 18 bases between. This CDR3 has 16 amino acids. Here the CDR3 DNA reads TGTGCCAGCAGCCAAGACAGGGGATTTGGTGTTGGGACCCAGTACTTC. This gives the protein CASSQDRGFGVGTQYF.

This clone has only one observation. The chain is built from TRBV19 and TRBJ1-5; 7 positions match TRBD1. Looked up from germline, CDR1 is LNHDA and CDR2 is SQIVND (reference sequence). The V and J ends lost 7 bases and 1 base, in that order; junction bases with no gene match: 4. The CDR3 consists of 14 residues. CDR3 region: CASNGQVSNQPQHF. CDR3 DNA: TGTGCCAGTAATGGACAGGTGAGCAATCAGCCCCAGCATTTT. The whole variable domain, filled in from reference TRBV19 and TRBJ1-5, reads DGGITQSPKYLFRKEGQNVTLSCEQNLNHDAMYWYRQDPGQGLRLIYYSQIVNDFQKGDIAEGYSVSREKKESFPLTVTSAQKNPTAFYLCASNGQVSNQPQHFGDGTRLSIL.

The chain is built from TRBV2 and TRBJ2-3; D ambiguous. The CDR3 covers 13 residues. The ends were cut back, 4 bases at V and 4 bases at J, with 9 bases in the middle. Germline V lookup: CDR1 SNHLY, CDR2 FYNNEI. CDR3: CASSASSADTQYF. As DNA, the CDR3 is TGTGCCAGCAGTGCGAGTTCGGCAGATACGCAGTATTTT.

This chain uses TRBV5-1 with TRBJ2-1; 11 bases line up with TRBD2. This CDR3 is 15 amino acids long. Germline V gives CDR1 SGHRS, CDR2 YFSETQ. Germline trimming cut 6 bases from V and 1 base from J; bases unmatched to any gene: 3. CDR3 loop: CASNLAGGSYNEQFF. CDR3 sequence (DNA): TGCGCCAGCAACTTAGCGGGAGGGTCCTACAATGAGCAGTTCTTC.

This chain's CDR3 is CASSLAGGTANSPLHF. CDR3 nucleotides: TGTGCCAGCAGCTTAGCGGGGGGAACGGCCAATTCACCCCTCCACTTT. The rearrangement uses TRBV7-2 and TRBJ1-6, with a possible D match to TRBD1 (5 bases). V lost 0 bases and J lost 7, with 13 bases in between. The germline V gene has CDR1 SGHTA and CDR2 FQGNSA. CDR3 length: 16 amino acids.